Shown below are 6 T cell receptor beta chains from a single sample sequenced in a study of monozygotic twins with inflammatory bowel disease. TCRdb re-called the 5' RACE reads, yielding one record per CDR3 amino acid sequence without DNA. This table lists fewer than 450,000 distinct CDR3 sequences. Sequencing input: blood. Receptors originate from a human donor with ulcerative colitis or Crohn's disease, or a healthy co-twin of an affected twin (not recorded which).

The CDR3 reads CASSTPGAYEQYF. The chain employs TRBV5-8 and TRBJ2-7; the TCRdb D gene call, TRBD1, has no DNA to confirm it. The CDR3 has 13 residues. Looked up from germline, CDR1 is SGHTS and CDR2 is YDEGEE.

The gene calls are TRBV7-9 and TRBJ2-2; TCRdb selects TRBD1, and the lack of DNA leaves this call unchecked. Germline V gene lookup returns CDR1 SEHNR and CDR2 FQNEAQ (reference sequence). The CDR3 contains 16 residues. This CDR3 reads CASSGGTGWNTGELFF. Using reference TRBV7-9 and TRBJ2-2 for the parts outside the CDR3, the full variable domain is DTGVSQNPRHKITKRGQNVTFRCDPISEHNRLYWYRQTLGQGPEFLTYFQNEAQLEKSRLLSDRFSAERPKGSFSTLEIQRTEQGDSAMYLCASSGGTGWNTGELFFGEGSRLTVL.

J is TRBJ2-1 and V is TRBV12-3 or TRBV12-4; TCRdb outputs TRBD2, but without DNA this stays unchecked. The length of the CDR3 is 17 residues. The CDR3 loop is CASRPRGRLAGKSEQFF.

V gene TRBV5-1 combines with J gene TRBJ1-1; as DNA is missing, the TRBD1 call by TCRdb cannot be tested. The length of the CDR3 is 15 residues. Germline loops: CDR1 SGHRS, CDR2 YFSETQ. The CDR3 loop reads CASSFGGHSDTEAFF. Full variable domain (outside the CDR3, taken from reference TRBV5-1 and TRBJ1-1): KAGVTQTPRYLIKTRGQQVTLSCSPISGHRSVSWYQQTPGQGLQFLFEYFSETQRNKGNFPGRFSGRQFSNSRSEMNVSTLELGDSALYLCASSFGGHSDTEAFFGQGTRLTVV.

The rearrangement joins TRBV5-6 to TRBJ2-7; TCRdb designates TRBD1, a call that cannot be tested without DNA. CDR1 and CDR2 (germline): SGHDT, YYEEEE. The CDR3 covers 13 residues. The CDR3 is CASSFDSTYEQYF.

The chain recombines TRBV15 with TRBJ2-5; checking the TCRdb D call of TRBD1 is not possible without DNA. CDR1 is LNHNV and CDR2 is YYDKDF in the germline V gene (reference sequence). The CDR3 extends over 16 amino acids. The CDR3 sequence is CATSGRDRGIQETQYF. The entire variable domain, with the rest obtained from reference TRBV15 and TRBJ2-5, is as follows: DAMVIQNPRYQVTQFGKPVTLSCSQTLNHNVMYWYQQKSSQAPKLLFHYYDKDFNNEADTPDNFQSRRPNTSFCFLDIRSPGLGDTAMYLCATSGRDRGIQETQYFGPGTRLLVL.